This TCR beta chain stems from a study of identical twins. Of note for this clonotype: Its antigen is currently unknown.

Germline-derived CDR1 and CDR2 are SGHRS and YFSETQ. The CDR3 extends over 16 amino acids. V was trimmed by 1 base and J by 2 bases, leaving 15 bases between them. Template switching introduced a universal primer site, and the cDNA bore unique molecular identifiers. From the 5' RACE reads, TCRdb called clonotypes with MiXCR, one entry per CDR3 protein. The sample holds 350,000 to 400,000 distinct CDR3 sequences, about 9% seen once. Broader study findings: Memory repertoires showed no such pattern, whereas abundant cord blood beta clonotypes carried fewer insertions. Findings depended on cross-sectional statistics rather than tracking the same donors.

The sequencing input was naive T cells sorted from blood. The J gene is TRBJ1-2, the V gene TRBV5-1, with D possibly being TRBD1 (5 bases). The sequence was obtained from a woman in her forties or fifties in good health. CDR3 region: CASSLIGRDLNYGYTF. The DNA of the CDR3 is TGCGCCAGCAGCTTGATCGGCAGGGACCTGAACTATGGCTACACCTTC.